This T cell receptor beta chain was found in a study of T cell responses to AZD1222 COVID-19 vaccine. Findings and caveats of the study: A rise in Spike-specific TCR breadth and depth followed two AZD1222 doses. Among the donors, most were white British and more were female, and clonal diversity was possibly underestimated. Recipients of AZD1222 seropositive at baseline numbered only five or six.

Second-dose schedules of about 4 or about 12 weeks were combined. Sequencing used immunoSEQ multiplex PCR; TCRdb keeps in-frame clones, though not all of them. The sample carries around 190,000 clones, 91% recorded once. V was clipped by 1 base and J by 0 bases, with 7 bases between them. CDR1 is LGHDT and CDR2 is YNNKEL in the germline V gene (reference sequence). The CDR3 extends over 16 amino acids. Notes on this clone: Its antigen remains unidentified. Additional DNA sequences in this sample encode the identical CDR3.

The V gene is TRBV3-1 (or the pseudogene TRBV3-2), the J gene TRBJ1-6, with D perhaps matching TRBD1 (5 bases). The sample was peripheral blood, taken 28 days after the second AZD1222 dose. This TCR was sampled from an adult who received the AZD1222 COVID-19 vaccine. The CDR3, as DNA: TGTGCCAGCAGCCAAGGGCAGGGCTCCTATAATTCACCCCTCCACTTT. It is translated as CASSQGQGSYNSPLHF.